These T cell receptor beta chains were read from a single sample in a study of blood T cells in healthy people across ages. One entry per CDR3 protein, called by TCRdb with MiXCR from the 5' RACE reads. Of about 1.8 million distinct CDR3 sequences listed, 40% to 55% are singletons. Source material: blood. These receptors all stem from a woman between 35 and 50 years old in good health. Both conserved end residues are part of each CDR3. A D gene is named only where the DNA matches it firmly. The size of a clone is reported for some rows only, either as once, few or many, or as a class for expanded clones.

clone_size | d_call | j_call | v_call | cdr3_length | cdr3_nt | cdr3_aa
- | - | TRBJ2-5 | TRBV7-2 | 14 | TGTGCCAGCAGCTCCTCTGGAGCTCTGGAGACCCAGTACTTC | CASSSSGALETQYF
once | - | TRBJ2-3 | TRBV11-2 | 18 | TGTGCCAGCAGCTTAAGGCCAGCAGGGTCGCCAGGCACAGATACGCAGTATTTT | CASSLRPAGSPGTDTQYF
- | TRBD1 | TRBJ2-1 | TRBV20-1 | 14 | TGCAGTGCTGAGAATGACAGGGTCGGCAATGAGCAGTTCTTC | CSAENDRVGNEQFF
- | - | TRBJ2-7 | TRBV28 | 13 | TGTGCCAGCAGTTTTGACGGGGACTACGAGCAGTACTTC | CASSFDGDYEQYF
few | TRBD2 | TRBJ2-3 | TRBV9 | 13 | TGTGCCAGCAGCACCGGGACTAGTGGTACGCAGTATTTT | CASSTGTSGTQYF
- | - | TRBJ2-1 | TRBV11-1 | 15 | TGTGCCAGCAGCCCGGACAGAATCTCCTACAATGAGCAGTTCTTC | CASSPDRISYNEQFF
few | TRBD1 | TRBJ2-4 | TRBV27 | 14 | TGTGCCAGCAGGATAGGACAGGGGATAAACATTCAGTACTTC | CASRIGQGINIQYF
- | TRBD1 | TRBJ1-6 | TRBV12-3/TRBV12-4 | 15 | TGTGCCAGCAGTTCGTGGACAGGGGTTGATTCACCCCTCCACTTT | CASSSWTGVDSPLHF
once | - | TRBJ2-7 | TRBV27 | 15 | TGTGCCAGCAGTTCACGGGCGAGCTCCTACAATGAGCAGTACTTC | CASSSRASSYNEQYF
- | TRBD1 | TRBJ1-2 | TRBV7-9 | 15 | TGTGCCAGCAGCCTAGGACAGGGGAATAACTATGGCTACACCTTC | CASSLGQGNNYGYTF
- | - | TRBJ2-7 | TRBV11-2 | 13 | TGTGCCAGCAACTTGGGTGTCTCCTACGAGCAGTACTTC | CASNLGVSYEQYF
- | - | TRBJ1-1 | TRBV18 | 14 | TGTGCCAGCTCACCGGCCCCAGAGCCCGAGGAAGCTTTCTTT | CASSPAPEPEEAFF
few | - | TRBJ1-2 | TRBV28 | 14 | TGTGCCAGCAGCCTCCTTATCGTTAACTATGGCTACACCTTC | CASSLLIVNYGYTF
- | TRBD2 | TRBJ2-3 | TRBV6-1 | 18 | TGTGCCATATTTAGACGCGGACTAGCAGCCAACCTCACAGATACGCAGTATTTT | CAIFRRGLAANLTDTQYF
- | - | TRBJ2-6 | TRBV28 | 15 | TGTGCCAGCAGTTCCTACAGGGCTGGGGCCAACGTCCTGACTTTC | CASSSYRAGANVLTF
- | - | TRBJ2-3 | TRBV5-1 | 15 | TGCGCCAGCAGCCCCGGTGGGCGGCGCACAGATACGCAGTATTTT | CASSPGGRRTDTQYF
many | TRBD1 | TRBJ2-7 | TRBV20-1 | 13 | TGCAGTGCTAGAAAAGGGGGCCCCTACGAGCAGTACTTC | CSARKGGPYEQYF
once | - | TRBJ2-1 | TRBV11-1 | 22 | TGTGCCAGCAGCCAACCTCGGACGATGGGCCCGGACGTCCCTTTCTCCTACAATGAGCAGTTCTTC | CASSQPRTMGPDVPFSYNEQFF
few | - | TRBJ1-2 | TRBV7-9 | 13 | TGTGCCAGCAGCCCGGGAGTTTACTATGGCTACACCTTC | CASSPGVYYGYTF
- | TRBD1 | TRBJ1-2 | TRBV20-1 | 13 | TGCAGTGCCCTTACAGGGGATTCCTATGGCTACACCTTC | CSALTGDSYGYTF
- | - | TRBJ2-1 | TRBV5-1 | 15 | TGCGCCAGCAGCCTCGGCGGCAATATTTACAATGAGCAGTTCTTC | CASSLGGNIYNEQFF
- | - | TRBJ2-7 | TRBV3-1 | 15 | TGTGCCAGCAGCCGCGACGGGGGCCTATACAATGAGCAGTACTTC | CASSRDGGLYNEQYF
few | - | TRBJ2-1 | TRBV5-1 | 13 | TGCGCCAGCAGCGTGGACGGTAACAATGAGCAGTTCTTC | CASSVDGNNEQFF
- | TRBD1 | TRBJ2-1 | TRBV4-3 | 20 | TGCGCCAGCAGCCAGGCAGATGAGGGTCTCGGGACAGGTACTTACAATGAGCAGTTCTTC | CASSQADEGLGTGTYNEQFF
few | TRBD2 | TRBJ2-4 | TRBV20-1 | 14 | TGCAGTGCTAGAGATGTCGGGGGGGCGCCTGAGCAGTACTTC | CSARDVGGAPEQYF
- | TRBD1 | TRBJ1-5 | TRBV20-1 | 14 | TGCAGTGCTTTCCAGGGGGAACGCAATCAGCCCCAGCATTTT | CSAFQGERNQPQHF
few | - | TRBJ2-7 | TRBV28 | 15 | TGTGCCAGCAGTTCTCCGAGGGGCCTCTCCTACGAGCAGTACTTC | CASSSPRGLSYEQYF
few | - | TRBJ1-1 | TRBV7-9 | 15 | TGTGCCAGCAGCCCTAACAGGGTTATGAACACTGAAGCTTTCTTT | CASSPNRVMNTEAFF
- | TRBD2 | TRBJ2-1 | TRBV14 | 19 | TGTGCCAGCAGCCAACCGGGACTACCCGGTGGCTCTATATCAGAGGAGCAGTTCTTC | CASSQPGLPGGSISEEQFF
- | - | TRBJ2-7 | TRBV20-1 | 14 | TGCAGTGCTAGAGATGACAGGATGGCCTACGAGCAGTACTTC | CSARDDRMAYEQYF
- | - | TRBJ2-7 | TRBV4-2 | 16 | TGTGCCAGCAGCCAAGTGGGGAAATTATCCTACAATGAGCAGTACTTC | CASSQVGKLSYNEQYF
- | - | TRBJ2-7 | TRBV11-1 | 14 | TGTGCCAGCAGCTTATCAAGTATTTCCTACGAGCAGTACTTC | CASSLSSISYEQYF
- | - | TRBJ1-2 | TRBV9 | 14 | TGTGCCAGCAGCGAAGGACCGCTATGGGGAGGCTACACCTTC | CASSEGPLWGGYTF
- | TRBD1 | TRBJ2-2 | TRBV20-1 | 15 | TGCAGTGCTAGAGTTGGGACAGGGATCACCGGGGAGCTGTTTTTT | CSARVGTGITGELFF
- | TRBD2 | TRBJ2-3 | TRBV3-1 | 16 | TGTGCCAGCAGATCTTCGATGACTAGCGGGGCAGATACGCAGTATTTT | CASRSSMTSGADTQYF
- | - | TRBJ1-6 | TRBV5-1 | 13 | TGCGCCAGCCAACAGGACCTGAATTCACCCCTCCACTTT | CASQQDLNSPLHF
many | TRBD1 | TRBJ2-1 | TRBV10-3 | 14 | TGTGCCATCAGCCCGACACAGGGGGCTGGCGAGCAGTTCTTC | CAISPTQGAGEQFF
many | TRBD2 | TRBJ2-6 | TRBV28 | 15 | TGTGCCAGCAGTCAGCGGGGGTCTGGGGCCAACGTCCTGACTTTC | CASSQRGSGANVLTF
few | TRBD1 | TRBJ1-2 | TRBV6-2/TRBV6-3 | 16 | TGTGCCAGCATCTCCCCCGGGACAGAAAGCTTACATGGCTACACCTTC | CASISPGTESLHGYTF
few | TRBD1 | TRBJ2-7 | TRBV28 | 15 | TGTGCCAGCAGTCCCGCACGGGACAGGGGTCACGAGCAGTACTTC | CASSPARDRGHEQYF
- | TRBD1 | TRBJ2-7 | TRBV20-1 | 14 | TGCAGTGCTAGACCCGGACAGGGGGCTCCCGAGCAGTACTTC | CSARPGQGAPEQYF
few | - | TRBJ2-1 | TRBV20-1 | 14 | TGCAGTGCTAGGGACCCGGGACGGAGAAATGAGCAGTTCTTC | CSARDPGRRNEQFF
- | TRBD1 | TRBJ1-4 | TRBV5-1 | 15 | TGCGCCAGCAGACAACCAGGGGGCGGGAATGAAAAACTGTTTTTT | CASRQPGGGNEKLFF
- | - | TRBJ2-2 | TRBV29-1 | 11 | TGCAGCGCCGATACCACCGGGGAGCTGTTTTTT | CSADTTGELFF
- | - | TRBJ1-2 | TRBV6-5 | 15 | TGTGCCAGCAGTTACACAATGACGGAGAAGTATGGCTACACCTTC | CASSYTMTEKYGYTF
- | - | TRBJ2-7 | TRBV7-8 | 16 | TGTGCCAGCAGTCAACTCGGTGGGGACATCTCCTACGAGCAGTACTTC | CASSQLGGDISYEQYF
- | TRBD1 | TRBJ1-1 | TRBV10-3 | 15 | TGTGCCATCAGTGGTTATGAGGGGGCAGACACTGAAGCTTTCTTT | CAISGYEGADTEAFF
- | TRBD1 | TRBJ1-1 | TRBV9 | 14 | TGTGCCAGCAGCCCCGACAGGGAGCCCACTGAAGCTTTCTTT | CASSPDREPTEAFF
few | - | TRBJ1-2 | TRBV28 | 11 | TGTGCCAGCACCACGGGTTATGGCTACACCTTC | CASTTGYGYTF
few | TRBD2 | TRBJ2-3 | TRBV4-1 | 16 | TGCGCCAGCAGCCAACCGACTAGCGGGGAAACAGATACGCAGTATTTT | CASSQPTSGETDTQYF
- | TRBD1 | TRBJ2-5 | TRBV12-3/TRBV12-4 | 14 | TGTGCCAGCAGGAAAGACAGGGAGAAAGAGACCCAGTACTTC | CASRKDREKETQYF
- | - | TRBJ1-2 | TRBV20-1 | 12 | TGCAGTGCTTGGAGGGAGATAGGTGACTACACCTTC | CSAWREIGDYTF
few | TRBD2 | TRBJ2-5 | TRBV12-3/TRBV12-4 | 19 | TGTGCCAGCACCCAGCGGAATCTAGCGGGGGGGCCGGAGTGCTTGACCCAGTACTTC | CASTQRNLAGGPECLTQYF
many | - | TRBJ2-1 | TRBV20-1 | 17 | TGCAGTGCTAGAGTAAAGATCAACGGTTTGGTCTACAATGAGCAGTTCTTC | CSARVKINGLVYNEQFF
- | TRBD1 | TRBJ2-7 | TRBV20-1 | 14 | TGCAGTGCTAGGTTCGGGACAGGGTTTATCCAGCAGTACTTC | CSARFGTGFIQQYF
- | TRBD2 | TRBJ2-3 | TRBV4-3 | 17 | TGCGCCAGCAGCCAAGGATCATCGCGGGGGGTTGGGGATACGCAGTATTTT | CASSQGSSRGVGDTQYF
many | - | TRBJ2-3 | TRBV29-1 | 10 | TGCAGCGTTGGGCACGGACGGCAGTATTTT | CSVGHGRQYF